This T cell receptor beta chain comes out of a study of long-term antiretroviral therapy in people with HIV. Study context: Specimens dating back about a decade before the 2015 immediate-ART recommendation are the oldest included.

Germline assignment: CDR1 MNHEY and CDR2 SVGAGI. The CDR3 loop spans 13 amino acids. V was cut by 5 bases and J by 1 base, with 8 bases left in between. The immunoSEQ assay was v3.0, run at survey level. Using immunoSEQ multiplex PCR, the repertoire was profiled, and TCRdb retains in-frame clones only, with some absent. Of roughly 17,000 clones in the sample, 77% were seen once. V usage is TRBV6-5 and J usage is TRBJ1-1; D is unresolved. Here the sequenced sample was unsorted PBMCs, taken 2.1 years after starting antiretroviral therapy. This sequence was found in a man aged 35-49 years with HIV. The CDR3: CASSHGRNTEAFF. In DNA form, the CDR3 reads TGTGCCAGCAGTCACGGACGGAACACTGAAGCTTTCTTT.